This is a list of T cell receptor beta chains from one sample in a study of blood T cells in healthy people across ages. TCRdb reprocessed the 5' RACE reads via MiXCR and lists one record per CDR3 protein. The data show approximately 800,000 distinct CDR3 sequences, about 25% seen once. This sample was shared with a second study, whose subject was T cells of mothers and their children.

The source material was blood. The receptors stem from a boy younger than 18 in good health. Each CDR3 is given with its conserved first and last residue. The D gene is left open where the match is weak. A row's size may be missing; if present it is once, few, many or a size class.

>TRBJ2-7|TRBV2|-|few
TGTGCCAGCACTGCCCCAGATTACGAGCAGTACTTC
CASTAPDYEQYF
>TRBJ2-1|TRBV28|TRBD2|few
TGTGCCAGCAGTTCCTGGACTAGCGGACTCTCCTACAATGAGCAGTTCTTC
CASSSWTSGLSYNEQFF
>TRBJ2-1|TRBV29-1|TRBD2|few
TGCAGCGTTGTTAGCGGGGGAGTATACAATGAGCAGTTCTTC
CSVVSGGVYNEQFF
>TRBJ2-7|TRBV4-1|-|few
TGCGCCAGCAGCCAAATGCGAGGTTCCTACGAGCAGTACTTC
CASSQMRGSYEQYF
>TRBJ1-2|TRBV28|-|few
TGTGCTACCGACGGAGGGGCCGTACTTAACTATGGCTACACCTTC
CATDGGAVLNYGYTF
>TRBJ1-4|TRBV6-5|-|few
TGTGCCAGCAGTTACTCGATCGGGGGGTTTGGTGAAAAACTGTTTTTT
CASSYSIGGFGEKLFF
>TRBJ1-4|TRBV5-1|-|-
TGCGCCAGCAGCTTGGGAGACGGAGGGTTCGAGTCTGAAAAACTGTTTTTT
CASSLGDGGFESEKLFF
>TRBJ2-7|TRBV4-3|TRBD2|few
TGCGCCAGCAGCCAAGACCGGGAGGCCCCCTACGAGCAGTACTTC
CASSQDREAPYEQYF
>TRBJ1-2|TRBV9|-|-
TGTGCCAGCAGCGGACGGTCTAACTATGGCTACACCTTC
CASSGRSNYGYTF
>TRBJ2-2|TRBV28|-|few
TGTGCCAGCAGGATACTGCCGAACACCGGGGAGCTGTTTTTT
CASRILPNTGELFF
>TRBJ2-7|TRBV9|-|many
TGTGCCAGCAGCGTCCACGAAAGGTCCTACGAGCAGTACTTC
CASSVHERSYEQYF
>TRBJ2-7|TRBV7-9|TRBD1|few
TGTGCCAGCAGCCGAATGGACAGGGGGAACTACGAGCAGTACTTC
CASSRMDRGNYEQYF
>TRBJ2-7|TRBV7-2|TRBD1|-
TGTGCCAGCAGCTTAGATCCAGGGGGCGAGCAGTACTTC
CASSLDPGGEQYF
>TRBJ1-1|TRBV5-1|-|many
TGCGCCAGCAGCTCGGCGGGGCCAGGAATGAACACTGAAGCTTTCTTT
CASSSAGPGMNTEAFF
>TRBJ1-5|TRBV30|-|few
TGTGCCTGGAGTGTAGGGCGGGGACAGCCCCAGCATTTT
CAWSVGRGQPQHF
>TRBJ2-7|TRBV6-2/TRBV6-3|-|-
TGTGCCAGCAGCTGGGGACTGGGAATGCCTACCTACGAGCAGTACTTC
CASSWGLGMPTYEQYF
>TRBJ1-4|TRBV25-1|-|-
TGTGCCAGCAGTGGCTTAGACAGAGCTAATGAAAAACTGTTTTTT
CASSGLDRANEKLFF
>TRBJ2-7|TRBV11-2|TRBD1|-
TGTGCCAGCAGCTTAGAGAAGGGGGCAGGATACGAGCAGTACTTC
CASSLEKGAGYEQYF
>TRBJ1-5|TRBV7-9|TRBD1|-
TGTGCCAGCAGCTTAGGGGACAGCGGCAATCAGCCCCAGCATTTT
CASSLGDSGNQPQHF
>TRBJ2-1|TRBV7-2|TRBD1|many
TGTGCCAGCAGCCCAATCCGGCAGGGGGCCGGAGAGCAGTTCTTC
CASSPIRQGAGEQFF
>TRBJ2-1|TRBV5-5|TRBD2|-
TGTGCCAGCAGCCTCACTAGCGGTCCCTACAATGAGCAGTTCTTC
CASSLTSGPYNEQFF
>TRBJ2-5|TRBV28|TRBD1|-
TGTGCCAGCAGTCTCAAGACAGGGAAGGTCGGGGAGACCCAGTACTTC
CASSLKTGKVGETQYF
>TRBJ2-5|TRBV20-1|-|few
TGCAGTGCTAGGATTCGGCTACAAGAGACCCAGTACTTC
CSARIRLQETQYF
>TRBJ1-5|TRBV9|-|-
TGTGCCAGCAGCGTAGGTCCCAGGTCCAATCAGCCCCAGCATTTT
CASSVGPRSNQPQHF
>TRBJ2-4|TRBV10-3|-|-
TGTGCCATCAGTGAGGGAATCAAAAACATTCAGTACTTC
CAISEGIKNIQYF
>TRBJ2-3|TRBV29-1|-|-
TGCAGCGTTGATGACGCGGGAAGCACAGATACGCAGTATTTT
CSVDDAGSTDTQYF
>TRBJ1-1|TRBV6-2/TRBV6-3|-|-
TGTGCCAGCAGCCTAACAGGGTACACTGAAGCTTTCTTT
CASSLTGYTEAFF
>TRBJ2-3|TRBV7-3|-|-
TGTGCCAGCAGCCCCGGGGATGGAGGGGGGGACACAGATACGCAGTATTTT
CASSPGDGGGDTDTQYF